The next 21 T cell receptor beta chains were all read from a single sample in a study of blood T cell repertoires in COVID-19. The repertoire was sequenced with immunoSEQ multiplex PCR; TCRdb's copy has only in-frame clones and lacks some. The table includes about 86,000 clones, 65% to 80% detected once. Sequenced sample: peripheral blood. Every receptor here comes from a man between 65 and 85 years old with acute or convalescent COVID-19.

The CDR3 loop is CASSREGTEAFF. The CDR3 DNA sequence: TGTGCCAGCTCAAGGGAGGGGACTGAAGCTTTCTTT. The chain links TRBV6-5 to TRBJ1-1; D is possibly TRBD1 (5 bases). Germline loops: CDR1 MNHEY, CDR2 SVGAGI. Trimming pared 8 bases from V and 5 bases from J, leaving 12 bases between. The CDR3 runs to 12 residues.

This chain links TRBV27 with TRBJ2-7, with 7 bases identical to TRBD1. V was pared by 6 bases and J by 6 bases, with 5 bases of the junction left unmatched. CDR3 length: 12 residues. Germline V CDR1 and CDR2: MNHEY, SMNVEV (reference sequence). The CDR3: CASSLRGLEQYF. Written as DNA, the CDR3 is TGTGCCAGCAGCTTAAGGGGGCTCGAGCAGTACTTC.

This chain uses TRBV4-1 with TRBJ2-6, with 9 nucleotides matching TRBD1. The CDR3 covers 19 residues. Per the germline V gene, CDR1 is MGHRA and CDR2 is YSYEKL. V shed 7 bases and J 0 bases; nucleotides not matched to a gene: 13. This CDR3 is CASTPALGTGSSGANVLTF. Here the CDR3 DNA reads TGCGCCAGCACCCCTGCGCTCGGGACAGGGAGCTCTGGGGCCAACGTCCTGACTTTC.

The V gene is TRBV5-6, the J gene TRBJ2-7; D may be TRBD2 (6 bases). The V and J ends lost 4 bases and 2 bases respectively, with 13 bases between them. CDR1 and CDR2 from the germline V gene are SGHDT and YYEEEE. The CDR3 spans 14 residues. CDR3 in DNA: TGTGCCAGCAGCACTCTCGGGACTCCCTACGAGCAGTACGTC. Protein product: CASSTLGTPYEQYV.

This chain links TRBV2 with TRBJ1-5; no definite D call. Germline values: CDR1 SNHLY, CDR2 FYNNEI. V was shortened by 7 bases and J by 2 bases, with 12 bases between the two germline ends. The CDR3 spans 14 residues. The CDR3: CASMERVGNQPQHF. CDR3 sequence (DNA): TGTGCCAGCATGGAGAGGGTTGGCAATCAGCCCCAGCATTTT.

The V and J genes are TRBV5-4 and TRBJ2-2; D ambiguous. V was clipped by 6 bases and J by 4 bases, with 13 bases between them. CDR1 and CDR2 from the germline V gene are SGHNT and YYREEE (reference sequence). This CDR3 has 14 amino acids. This CDR3 is CASTTRSGTGELFF. CDR3 DNA sequence: TGTGCCAGCACCACGAGGTCGGGCACCGGGGAGCTGTTTTTT.

The V gene is TRBV6-5, the J gene TRBJ1-6, with a tentative D call TRBD1 (5 bases). CDR3 size: 14 residues. The V gene lost 4 bases and the J gene lost 8 bases, with 12 bases spanning the gap. Per the germline V gene, CDR1 is MNHEY and CDR2 is SVGAGI. In DNA form, the CDR3 reads TGTGCCAGCAGTTTCCCAGGGCCCTATTCACCCCTCCACTTT. It yields the protein CASSFPGPYSPLHF.

The genes are TRBV7-9 and TRBJ2-5; 10 bases map to TRBD2. The CDR3 runs 16 residues. Unmatched junction bases numbered 10, after V lost 4 bases and J lost 5 bases. The germline CDR1 and CDR2 sequences are SEHNR and FQNEAQ (reference sequence). Here the CDR3 reads CASSSTGAGGPETQYF. DNA for the CDR3: TGTGCCAGCAGCTCCACCGGAGCGGGGGGGCCCGAGACCCAGTACTTC.

This clone was seen just once. The V gene is TRBV3-1 (or the pseudogene TRBV3-2), the J gene TRBJ2-7, with D possibly being TRBD1 (7 bases). V shed 7 bases and J shed 6 bases, with 25 bases lying between them. Germline V gene sequence: CDR1 LGHDT, CDR2 YNNKEL (reference sequence). The CDR3 is 16 amino acids. The CDR3 bases are TGTGCCAGCACTCTCCCCCCAGGGGGGCCTTTCTTCGAGCAGTACTTC. Amino acid sequence: CASTLPPGGPFFEQYF.

V usage is TRBV3-1 (or the pseudogene TRBV3-2) and J usage is TRBJ2-3; maybe TRBD2 (6 bases). The CDR3 runs to 17 residues. Germline CDR1 is LGHDT and CDR2 is YNNKEL (reference sequence). The V and J ends lost 1 base and 5 bases respectively, with 19 bases between them. CDR3 sequence reads: CASSQGFRGFRGDTQYF. Here the CDR3 DNA reads TGTGCCAGCAGCCAAGGTTTTCGGGGGTTCCGTGGAGATACGCAGTATTTT.

This clone occurred many times. V gene TRBV10-3 combines with J gene TRBJ2-1; possibly TRBD2 for D (5 bases). Germline V gives CDR1 ENHRY, CDR2 SYGVKD. The V gene lost 0 bases and the J gene lost 7 bases, with 10 bases spanning the gap. The length of the CDR3 is 14 residues. CDR3 DNA: TGTGCCATCAGTGAGTCTCGGGATTGGAATGAGCAGTTCTTC. It codes for CAISESRDWNEQFF.

The chain combines TRBV7-9 with TRBJ1-6; no definite D call. The CDR3 has 14 amino acids. CDR1 and CDR2 (germline): SEHNR, FQNEAQ (reference sequence). The ends were cut back, 2 bases at V and 7 bases at J, with 9 bases in the middle. The CDR3 here is CASSLHTTNSPLHF. The CDR3 DNA sequence: TGTGCCAGCAGCTTACATACTACCAATTCACCCCTCCACTTT. The whole variable domain, remainder taken from reference TRBV7-9 and TRBJ1-6, is DTGVSQNPRHKITKRGQNVTFRCDPISEHNRLYWYRQTLGQGPEFLTYFQNEAQLEKSRLLSDRFSAERPKGSFSTLEIQRTEQGDSAMYLCASSLHTTNSPLHFGNGTRLTVT.

The table lists this clone with a count of one. The rearrangement joins TRBV3-1 (or the pseudogene TRBV3-2) to TRBJ1-2; D ambiguous. The V end was cut by 1 base, the J end by 8 bases, with 8 bases between. The germline CDR1 and CDR2 sequences are LGHDT and YNNKEL (reference sequence). This CDR3 spans 12 amino acids. The CDR3 loop reads CASSQGGGGYTF. The CDR3 DNA sequence: TGTGCCAGCAGCCAAGGAGGTGGCGGCTACACCTTC.

There are a few counts of this clone. The gene calls are TRBV27 and TRBJ1-6; D is uncertain. The V end was cut by 3 bases, the J end by 7 bases, with 16 bases between. The CDR3 runs 16 residues. The V gene's germline CDR1 is MNHEY and CDR2 SMNVEV (reference sequence). CDR3 amino acids: CASSFSSYSTNSPLHF. In DNA form, the CDR3 reads TGTGCCAGCAGTTTCTCCTCCTATTCTACGAATTCACCCCTCCACTTT.

V and J are TRBV28 and TRBJ2-7; maybe TRBD1 (6 bases). Germline CDR1 is MDHEN and CDR2 is SYDVKM. The CDR3 sequence is 13 residues long. Trimming removed 1 base at V and 4 bases at J, with 8 bases between. Written as DNA, the CDR3 is TGTGCCAGCAGTTTATCCACAGGGTACGAGCAGTACGTC. Amino acid sequence: CASSLSTGYEQYV.

CDR3 DNA sequence: TGTGCCACCAGTCACAGGGGGCCCGGGGAGCTGTTTTTT. The encoded protein is CATSHRGPGELFF. The chain combines TRBV24-1 with TRBJ2-2, with TRBD1 matching 9 bases. Germline CDR1 and CDR2: KGHDR and SFDVKD. Trimming cost V 6 bases and J 6 bases; bases outside gene matches: 1. The CDR3 extends over 13 amino acids.

V gene TRBV4-1 combines with J gene TRBJ2-6; 9 positions agree with TRBD1. This CDR3 has 15 residues. Per germline, CDR1 MGHRA and CDR2 YSYEKL. Trimming took 4 bases from V and 4 from J; bases not matched to a gene: 2. The CDR3 spells CASSLQGAGANVLTF. CDR3 DNA sequence: TGCGCCAGCAGCCTACAGGGGGCAGGGGCCAACGTCCTGACTTTC.

The chain joins TRBV6-1 to TRBJ2-2; D is possibly TRBD1 (5 bases). Trimming stripped 2 bases from V and 1 base from J, with 5 bases between. Per germline, CDR1 MNHNS and CDR2 SASEGT. The CDR3 is 14 amino acids. The CDR3 DNA reads TGTGCCAGCAGTGAACAGGGGAACACCGGGGAGCTGTTTTTT. It encodes CASSEQGNTGELFF.

This clone was counted a single time. This rearrangement joins TRBV15 to TRBJ2-1; perhaps TRBD2 as D (6 bases). The CDR3 consists of 16 residues. CDR1 is LNHNV and CDR2 is YYDKDF in the germline V gene (reference sequence). The ends were cut back, 0 bases at V and 7 bases at J, with 16 bases in the middle. Written as DNA, the CDR3 is TGTGCCACCAGCAGAGAGGGCGGAGGGTTGTTAAATGAGCAGTTCTTC. It is translated as CATSREGGGLLNEQFF.

This clone was recorded a few times. V and J are TRBV6-5 and TRBJ1-5; D possibly corresponds to TRBD1 (5 bases). The germline gives CDR1 MNHEY, CDR2 SVGAGI. The CDR3 loop spans 14 amino acids. V lost 6 bases and J lost 7, with 16 bases in between. CDR3 in DNA: TGTGCCAGCAGCTGGGGGGGTTCAAGACAGCCCCAGCATTTT. Translating it yields CASSWGGSRQPQHF.

The V gene is TRBV10-3, the J gene TRBJ2-2; 8 positions match TRBD1. This CDR3 is 15 amino acids long. The V segment lost 6 bases and the J segment 2 bases; nucleotides outside the gene matches: 5. Looked up from germline, CDR1 is ENHRY and CDR2 is SYGVKD. The CDR3 region is CAISGTGLNTGELFF. CDR3 DNA sequence: TGTGCCATCAGCGGGACAGGACTAAACACCGGGGAGCTGTTTTTT.